Presented here are 14 T cell receptor beta chains from one specimen sequenced in a study of T cell repertoires in cytomegalovirus infection. These TCRs are of unknown antigen specificity. TCRdb analysed the reads with MiXCR anew, one entry per CDR3 protein. The sample carries a few hundred thousand distinct CDR3 sequences, about 40% recorded once. The sequencing used cultured PBMCs, collected from culture after CMV antigen stimulation. Receptors were obtained from a human donor in good health (CMV status not recorded). Some clones in this sample may be carry-over from other donors' samples.

Remarks on this clonotype: The CDR3 does not close with the conserved phenylalanine or tryptophan, likely indicating a read error. The CDR3 sequence is CASSRTSGGSDTQYL. For the CDR3, the DNA is TGTGCCAGCAGCCGCACTAGCGGGGGGTCAGATACGCAGTATCTT. The V call is TRBV5-4, the J call TRBJ2-3; 12 bases are a match to TRBD2. The CDR3 is 15 residues long. Germline CDR1 reads SGHNT; CDR2 reads YYREEE (reference sequence). With V trimmed by 4 bases and J by 4 bases, 4 bases remained unmatched.

In its sample, this clonotype was seen many times. This chain uses TRBV28 with TRBJ2-1; 10 bases match TRBD2. The CDR3 has 16 amino acids. Germline V lookup: CDR1 MDHEN, CDR2 SYDVKM. V was pared by 2 bases and J by 2 bases, with 3 bases of the junction left unmatched. The CDR3 DNA is TGTGCCAGCAGTTTACCTAGCGGGGGACCCTACAATGAGCAGTTCTTC. This gives the protein CASSLPSGGPYNEQFF.

The chain uses TRBV12-5 and TRBJ2-1; D might be TRBD2 (6 bases). Trimming removed 7 bases from V and 7 bases from J, with 14 bases in between. Germline CDR1 is LGHNT and CDR2 is FRNRAP. The CDR3 sequence is 13 residues long. As DNA, the CDR3 is TGTGCTAGTGCCTGGGGGGTTCGGAATGAGCAGTTCTTC. Residues: CASAWGVRNEQFF.

This clonotype has more than one count but fewer than ten. The rearrangement uses TRBV7-9 and TRBJ2-1; possibly TRBD2 for D (6 bases). There are 15 residues in the CDR3. Trimming pared 5 bases from V and 3 bases from J, leaving 14 bases between. Germline values: CDR1 SEHNR, CDR2 FQNEAQ (reference sequence). CDR3 DNA sequence: TGTGCCAGCAGCCCCATAAGCGGGCGCTACAATGAGCAGTTCTTC. This codes for CASSPISGRYNEQFF.

The rearrangement uses TRBV3-1 and TRBJ2-1, with 8 bases aligning to TRBD2. There are 14 residues in the CDR3. CDR1 is LGHDT and CDR2 is YNNKEL in the germline V gene (reference sequence). After removal of 7 bases from V and 3 bases from J, the junction contained 5 bases not matched to a gene. The CDR3 nucleotides are TGTGCCAGCACCCGGACTAGCTACTACAATGAGCAGTTCTTC. This codes for CASTRTSYYNEQFF.

This chain joins TRBV4-1 and TRBJ2-3; 8 bases are shared with TRBD2. The J segment lost 3 bases and the V segment lost 2 bases, leaving 13 bases of the junction unmatched. Germline CDR1 reads MGHRA; CDR2 reads YSYEKL. This CDR3 has 18 amino acids. CDR3 in amino acids: CASSQRTPRGGRTDTQYF. CDR3 bases: TGCGCCAGCAGCCAAAGAACCCCCCGGGGGGGTCGGACAGATACGCAGTATTTT.

This chain connects TRBV27 to TRBJ1-2; possible D gene TRBD1, 6 bases. CDR1 MNHEY and CDR2 SMNVEV come from the germline V gene (reference sequence). The CDR3 covers 14 residues. V was trimmed by 1 base and J by 5 bases, leaving 11 bases between them. The CDR3 is CASSLYREGYGYTF. DNA of the CDR3: TGTGCCAGCAGTTTATACAGGGAGGGGTATGGCTACACCTTC.

This chain joins TRBV20-1 and TRBJ1-1; no reliable D call. Trimming pared 4 bases from V and 6 bases from J, leaving 15 bases between. The CDR3 is 13 residues long. The germline gives CDR1 DFQATT, CDR2 SNEGSKA (reference sequence). CDR3 loop: CSAKGGMYPEAFF. The CDR3 DNA sequence: TGCAGTGCTAAGGGAGGGATGTACCCTGAAGCTTTCTTT.

The J gene is TRBJ2-3, the V gene TRBV24-1, with TRBD2 matching 9 bases. There are 15 residues in the CDR3. V shed 5 bases, J shed 5 bases, and the junction held 7 bases outside the gene matches. Germline V lookup: CDR1 KGHDR, CDR2 SFDVKD. As DNA, the CDR3 is TGTGCCACCAGTGCCGCTAGCGGGAAGGTAGATACGCAGTATTTT. Its translation: CATSAASGKVDTQYF.

This clonotype was detected a few times. The chain uses TRBV20-1 and TRBJ1-6; 9 nucleotides agree with TRBD1. The CDR3 is 14 residues long. The V gene's germline CDR1 is DFQATT and CDR2 SNEGSKA (reference sequence). V lost 6 bases, J lost 7 bases, and 7 bases stayed unmatched. The CDR3 DNA reads TGCAGTGCGCGGCCGGGACAGGGAAATTCACCCCTCCACTTT. It yields the protein CSARPGQGNSPLHF.

The chain is built from TRBV20-1 and TRBJ1-5; D is possibly TRBD1 (6 bases). Germline lookup yields CDR1 DFQATT and CDR2 SNEGSKA (reference sequence). This CDR3 is 16 amino acids long. V lost 4 bases and J lost 6, with 22 bases in between. The CDR3 sequence is CSAIFHVMGAVQPQHF. CDR3 nucleotide sequence: TGCAGTGCTATCTTTCACGTTATGGGGGCGGTTCAGCCCCAGCATTTT.

The chain combines TRBV27 with TRBJ2-3, with D tentatively TRBD2 (6 bases). This CDR3 contains 16 residues. The ends were cut back, 0 bases at V and 2 bases at J, with 12 bases in the middle. The germline V gene encodes CDR1 MNHEY and CDR2 SMNVEV (reference sequence). The CDR3 sequence is CASSLSSGGATDTQYF. The CDR3 DNA follows: TGTGCCAGCAGTTTATCCTCCGGCGGGGCCACAGATACGCAGTATTTT.

V and J are TRBV5-1 and TRBJ2-1; 12 positions agree with TRBD2. V was pared by 4 bases and J by 0 bases, with 5 bases of the junction left unmatched. The germline gives CDR1 SGHRS, CDR2 YFSETQ. The CDR3 covers 17 residues. CDR3 loop: CASSPETSGSSYNEQFF. CDR3 bases: TGCGCCAGCAGCCCCGAGACTAGCGGGAGCTCCTACAATGAGCAGTTCTTC.

The chain joins TRBV7-8 to TRBJ2-1, with unresolved D. V was cut by 1 base and J by 2 bases, with 9 bases left in between. The CDR3 is 15 amino acids. In germline, CDR1 is SGHVS, CDR2 FQNEAQ. The CDR3 is CASSLEAYTYNEQFF. The CDR3 DNA follows: TGTGCCAGCAGCTTAGAAGCGTATACCTACAATGAGCAGTTCTTC.